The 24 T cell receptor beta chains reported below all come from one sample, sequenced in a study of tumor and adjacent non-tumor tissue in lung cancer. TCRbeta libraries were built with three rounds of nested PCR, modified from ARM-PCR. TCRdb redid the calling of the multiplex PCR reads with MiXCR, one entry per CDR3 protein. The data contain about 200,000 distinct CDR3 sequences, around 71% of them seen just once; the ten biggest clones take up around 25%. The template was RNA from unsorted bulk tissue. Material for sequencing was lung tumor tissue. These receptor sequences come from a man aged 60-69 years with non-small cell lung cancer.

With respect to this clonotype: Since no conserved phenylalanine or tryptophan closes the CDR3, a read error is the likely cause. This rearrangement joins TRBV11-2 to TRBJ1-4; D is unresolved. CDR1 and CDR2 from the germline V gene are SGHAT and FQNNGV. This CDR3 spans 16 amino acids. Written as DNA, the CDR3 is TGTGCCAGCAGCTTAGAGGCGGATTCCGCTGTAGAAAAGCTGTTTATT. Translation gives CASSLEADSAVEKLFI.

The CDR3 is CSAGSGFSTDKLYF. In DNA form, the CDR3 reads TGCAGCGCTGGTAGCGGGTTTAGCACAGATAAGCTGTATTTT. V is TRBV29-1 and J is TRBJ2-3; 7 nucleotides align to TRBD2. The trim removed 7 bases at V and 14 bases at J, leaving 21 bases unmatched. The V gene's germline CDR1 is SQVTM and CDR2 ANQGSEA. This CDR3 has 14 residues.

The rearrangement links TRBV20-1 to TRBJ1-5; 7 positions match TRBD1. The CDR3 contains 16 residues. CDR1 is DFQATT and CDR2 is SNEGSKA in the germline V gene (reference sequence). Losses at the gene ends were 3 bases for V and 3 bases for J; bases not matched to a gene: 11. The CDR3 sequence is CSARVRQGRINQPQHF. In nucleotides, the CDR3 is TGCAGTGCTAGGGTCCGACAGGGAAGAATCAATCAGCCCCAGCATTTT.

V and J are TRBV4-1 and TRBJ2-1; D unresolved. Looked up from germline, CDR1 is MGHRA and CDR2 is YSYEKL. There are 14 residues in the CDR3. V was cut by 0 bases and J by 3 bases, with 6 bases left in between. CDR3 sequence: CASSQEVLYNEQFF. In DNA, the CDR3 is TGCGCCAGCAGCCAAGAAGTTCTCTACAATGAGCAGTTCTTC.

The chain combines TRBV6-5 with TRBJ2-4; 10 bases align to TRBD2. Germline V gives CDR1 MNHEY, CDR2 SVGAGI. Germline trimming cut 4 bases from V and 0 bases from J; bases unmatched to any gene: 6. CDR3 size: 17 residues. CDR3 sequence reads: CASSSLRTSGAKNIQYF. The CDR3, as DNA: TGTGCCAGCAGTTCCCTCCGGACTAGCGGAGCCAAAAACATTCAGTACTTC.

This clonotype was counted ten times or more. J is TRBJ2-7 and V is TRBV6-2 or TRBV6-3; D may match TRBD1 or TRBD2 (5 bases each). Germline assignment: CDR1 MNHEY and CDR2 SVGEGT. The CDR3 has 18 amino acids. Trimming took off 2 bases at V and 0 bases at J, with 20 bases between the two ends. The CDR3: CASSYPLREGSLSYEQYF. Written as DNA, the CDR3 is TGTGCCAGCAGTTACCCCCTTCGAGAGGGGTCTCTCTCCTACGAGCAGTACTTC.

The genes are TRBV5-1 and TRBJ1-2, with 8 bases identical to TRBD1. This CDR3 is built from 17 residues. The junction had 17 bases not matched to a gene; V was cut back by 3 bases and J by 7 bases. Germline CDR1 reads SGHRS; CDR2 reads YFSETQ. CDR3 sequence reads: CASSSRALDRENSGYTF. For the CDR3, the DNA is TGCGCCAGCAGCTCCCGGGCCCTGGACAGGGAGAATAGTGGCTACACCTTC. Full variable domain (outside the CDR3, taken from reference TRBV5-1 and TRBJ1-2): KAGVTQTPRYLIKTRGQQVTLSCSPISGHRSVSWYQQTPGQGLQFLFEYFSETQRNKGNFPGRFSGRQFSNSRSEMNVSTLELGDSALYLCASSSRALDRENSGYTFGSGTRLTVV.

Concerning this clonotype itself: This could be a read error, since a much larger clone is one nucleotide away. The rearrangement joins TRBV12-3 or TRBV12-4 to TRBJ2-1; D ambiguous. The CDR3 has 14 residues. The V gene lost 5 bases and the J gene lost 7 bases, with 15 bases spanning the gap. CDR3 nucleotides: TGTGCCAGCAGTCATCGGATATTATCGAATGAGCAGTTCTTC. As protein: CASSHRILSNEQFF.

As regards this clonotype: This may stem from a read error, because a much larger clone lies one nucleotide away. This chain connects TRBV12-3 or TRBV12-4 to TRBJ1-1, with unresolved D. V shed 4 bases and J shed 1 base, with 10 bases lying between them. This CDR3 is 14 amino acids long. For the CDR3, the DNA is TGTGCCAGCAGTTACGATAGGGAGAACACTGAAGCTTTCTTT. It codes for CASSYDRENTEAFF.

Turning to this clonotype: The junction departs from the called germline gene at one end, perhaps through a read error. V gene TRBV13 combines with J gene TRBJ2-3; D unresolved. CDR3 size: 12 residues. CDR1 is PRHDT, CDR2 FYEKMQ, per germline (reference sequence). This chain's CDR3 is CASSLAPDTRYF. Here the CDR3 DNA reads TGTGCCAGCAGCTTAGCGCCGGATACGCGGTATTTT.

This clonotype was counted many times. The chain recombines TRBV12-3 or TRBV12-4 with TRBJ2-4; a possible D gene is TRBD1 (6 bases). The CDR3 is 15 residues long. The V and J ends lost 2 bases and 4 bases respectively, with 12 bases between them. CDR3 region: CASSLKFGQKNIQYF. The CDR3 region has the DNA TGTGCCAGCAGTTTAAAGTTTGGACAGAAAAACATTCAGTACTTC.

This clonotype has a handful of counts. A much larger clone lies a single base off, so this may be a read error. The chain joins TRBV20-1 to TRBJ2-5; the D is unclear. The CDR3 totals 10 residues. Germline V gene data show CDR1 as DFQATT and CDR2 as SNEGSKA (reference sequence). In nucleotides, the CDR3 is TGCAGTGCTAGTGGAGAGTCCCAGTACTTC. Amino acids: CSASGESQYF.

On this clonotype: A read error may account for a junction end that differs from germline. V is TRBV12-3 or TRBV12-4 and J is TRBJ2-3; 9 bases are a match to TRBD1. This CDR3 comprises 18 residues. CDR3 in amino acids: CASSRKTGTGISRDTQYF. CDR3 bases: TGTGCCAGCAGCCGGAAGACCGGGACAGGGATAAGCAGAGATACGCAGTATTTT.

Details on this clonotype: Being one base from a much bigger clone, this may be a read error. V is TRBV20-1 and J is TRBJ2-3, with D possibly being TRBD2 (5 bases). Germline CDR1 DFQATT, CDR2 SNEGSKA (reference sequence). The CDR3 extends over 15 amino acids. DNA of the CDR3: TGCAGTGTTAGACTACTTAGCGCCCGCACAGATACGCAGTATTTT. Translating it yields CSVRLLSARTDTQYF.

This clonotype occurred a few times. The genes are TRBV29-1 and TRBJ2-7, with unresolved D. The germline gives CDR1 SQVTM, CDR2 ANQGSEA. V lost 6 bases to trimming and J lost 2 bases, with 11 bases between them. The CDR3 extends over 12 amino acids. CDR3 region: CSVMGSTYEQYF. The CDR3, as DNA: TGCAGCGTGATGGGGTCAACCTACGAGCAGTACTTC.

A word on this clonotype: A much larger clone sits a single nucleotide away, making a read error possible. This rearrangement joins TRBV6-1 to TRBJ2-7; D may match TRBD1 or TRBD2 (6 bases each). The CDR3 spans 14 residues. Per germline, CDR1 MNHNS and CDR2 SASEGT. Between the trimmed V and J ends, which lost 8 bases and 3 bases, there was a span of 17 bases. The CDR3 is CASGGTCHVYEQYF. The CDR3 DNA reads TGTGCCAGCGGGGGGACATGTCACGTCTACGAGCAGTACTTC.

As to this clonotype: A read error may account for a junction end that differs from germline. CDR3 sequence (DNA): TGCAGTGCAAAGGGGGACTTGAAGACAGACACGCAGTATTTT. Translated, it gives CSAKGDLKTDTQYF. The rearrangement uses TRBV20-1 and TRBJ2-3; D may be TRBD1 or TRBD2 (6 bases each). This CDR3 region has 14 residues. Germline-derived CDR1 and CDR2 are DFQATT and SNEGSKA (reference sequence).

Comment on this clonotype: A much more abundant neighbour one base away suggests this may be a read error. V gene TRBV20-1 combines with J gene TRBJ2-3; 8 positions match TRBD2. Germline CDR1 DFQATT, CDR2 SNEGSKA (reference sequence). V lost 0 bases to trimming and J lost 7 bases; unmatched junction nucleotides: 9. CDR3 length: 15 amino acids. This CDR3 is CSARDPSGRPYTQYF. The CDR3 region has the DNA TGCAGTGCTAGAGATCCCAGCGGGAGACCATATACGCAGTATTTT.

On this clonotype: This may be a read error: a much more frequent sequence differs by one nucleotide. The CDR3, as DNA: TGTGCCAGCAACGCAGGACAGGGGTTGGTAAACACCATATATTTT. Encoded protein: CASNAGQGLVNTIYF. The chain is built from TRBV11-2 and TRBJ1-3; 9 bases agree with TRBD1. Per germline, CDR1 SGHAT and CDR2 FQNNGV. V gave up 7 bases and J gave up 6 bases; unmatched junction bases: 10. The CDR3 contains 15 residues.

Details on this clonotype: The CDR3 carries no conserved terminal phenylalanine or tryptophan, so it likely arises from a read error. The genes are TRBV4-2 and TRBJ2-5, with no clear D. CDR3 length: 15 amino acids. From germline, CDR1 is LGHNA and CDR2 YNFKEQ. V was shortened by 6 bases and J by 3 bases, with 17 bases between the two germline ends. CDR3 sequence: CASRQPGIREETQYL. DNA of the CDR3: TGTGCCAGCAGGCAACCTGGCATTAGGGAAGAGACCCAGTACCTC.

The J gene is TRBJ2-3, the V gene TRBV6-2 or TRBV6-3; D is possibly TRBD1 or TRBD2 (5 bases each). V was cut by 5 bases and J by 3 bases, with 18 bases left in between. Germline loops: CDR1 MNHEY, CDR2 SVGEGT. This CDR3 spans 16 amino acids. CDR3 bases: TGTGCCAGCAGTCAAGGTCTACCGGGACGTACAGATACGCAGTATTTT. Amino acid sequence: CASSQGLPGRTDTQYF.

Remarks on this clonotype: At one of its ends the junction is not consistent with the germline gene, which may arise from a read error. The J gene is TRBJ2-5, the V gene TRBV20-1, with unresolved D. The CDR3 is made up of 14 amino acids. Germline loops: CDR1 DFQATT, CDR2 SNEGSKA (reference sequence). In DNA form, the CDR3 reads TGCAGTGCTAGTCCCTGGCAGGTCCAAGAGACCCAGCACTTC. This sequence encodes CSASPWQVQETQHF.

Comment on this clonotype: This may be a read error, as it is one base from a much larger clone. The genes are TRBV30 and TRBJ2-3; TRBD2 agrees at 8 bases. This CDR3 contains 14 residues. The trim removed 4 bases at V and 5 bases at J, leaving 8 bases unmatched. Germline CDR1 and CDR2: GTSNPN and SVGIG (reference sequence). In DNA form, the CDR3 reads TGTGCCTGGATCCGAGCGGGAGAGGTAGATACGCAGTATTTT. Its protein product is CAWIRAGEVDTQYF.

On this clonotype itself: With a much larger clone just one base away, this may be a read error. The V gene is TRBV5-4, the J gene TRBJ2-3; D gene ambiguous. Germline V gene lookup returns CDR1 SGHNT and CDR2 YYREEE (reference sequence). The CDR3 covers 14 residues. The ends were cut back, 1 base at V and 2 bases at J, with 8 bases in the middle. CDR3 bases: TGTGCCAGCAGCTTGCTGGAAATCACAGATACGCAGTATTTT. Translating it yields CASSLLEITDTQYF.